Listed below are T cell receptor beta chains from one sample, sequenced in a study of blood T cells in healthy people across ages. TCRdb reprocessed the 5' RACE reads with MiXCR, giving one entry per CDR3 protein. The repertoire holds approximately 940,000 distinct CDR3 sequences, with 45% to 50% as singletons. Material for sequencing was blood. The receptors stem from a man aged 25-40 years in good health. Each CDR3 is given with its conserved first and last residue. Some rows mark clone size as missing; the rest say once, few, many or name a class of expanded clone.

clone size	V gene	J gene	CDR3 protein
.	TRBV27	TRBJ2-7	CASSVGGSLYEQYF
many	TRBV7-2	TRBJ2-5	CASSPKGRLETQYF
.	TRBV10-2	TRBJ2-7	CASSEGQLDRYEQYF
.	TRBV20-1	TRBJ2-2	CSASGTGYTGELFF
.	TRBV27	TRBJ1-1	CASSLGAATEAFF
.	TRBV28	TRBJ2-3	CAHAAWDTQYF
few	TRBV7-9	TRBJ2-7	CASSNDPIQEQYF
.	TRBV5-1	TRBJ2-1	CASSLDGAYEQFF
.	TRBV5-1	TRBJ1-3	CASSLTGTISGNTIYF
.	TRBV20-1	TRBJ1-1	CSARDPDRSNTEAFF
few	TRBV6-5	TRBJ2-7	CASSYRGGGKYF
.	TRBV25-1	TRBJ1-2	CASSEFVYGYTF
.	TRBV20-1	TRBJ2-5	CSAEPASGGVSETQYF
.	TRBV7-2	TRBJ2-7	CASRSPDSYEQYF
few	TRBV2	TRBJ2-1	CASMEQAQFF
.	TRBV2	TRBJ2-4	CASTEGDRVREQYF
few	TRBV12-3/TRBV12-4	TRBJ2-7	CASSPTRQGSYEQYF
.	TRBV9	TRBJ2-1	CASSVDAGSYNEQFF
few	TRBV12-5	TRBJ2-5	CASGGDRGIQETQYF
.	TRBV20-1	TRBJ2-5	CSAREGPETQYF
.	TRBV3-1	TRBJ1-2	CASSHGQGPYGYTF
few	TRBV7-9	TRBJ1-2	CASTPGGRNYGYTF
.	TRBV7-2	TRBJ2-5	CASSRGGTQETQYF
many	TRBV7-2	TRBJ1-1	CASSLDAGTEAFF
.	TRBV20-1	TRBJ2-1	CSATQTGGVFYNEQFF
.	TRBV3-1	TRBJ2-3	CASSHRLAGGPKTDTQYF
few	TRBV12-3/TRBV12-4	TRBJ2-3	CASSLSLRDRRLTDTQYF
.	TRBV19	TRBJ2-7	CASSIGDHYEQYF
.	TRBV11-2	TRBJ1-2	CASSLDPGTGTYGYTF
.	TRBV27	TRBJ2-7	CASKVGRPYEQYF
few	TRBV12-3/TRBV12-4	TRBJ2-7	CASSFGQGSSYEQYF
many	TRBV7-2	TRBJ2-4	CASSDSGGANIQYF
many	TRBV20-1	TRBJ1-5	CSARDGNQPQHF
.	TRBV28	TRBJ1-2	CTGLDGYGYTF
.	TRBV6-5	TRBJ2-7	CASSYVAGPYNEQYF
.	TRBV6-1	TRBJ1-4	CASRPPATNEKLFF
.	TRBV5-5	TRBJ1-2	CASSLAGTGYLYGYTF
.	TRBV10-3	TRBJ1-2	CAINREDFNYGYTF
few	TRBV7-2	TRBJ1-1	CASSPGRTATEAFF
.	TRBV10-3	TRBJ2-3	CATLAGDRTDTQYF
.	TRBV3-1	TRBJ2-7	CASSPPATPRINEQYF
.	TRBV10-2	TRBJ2-3	CAAEGTSSDTQYF
.	TRBV9	TRBJ2-5	CASSPGLAGGITETQYF
.	TRBV29-1	TRBJ2-3	CSVEQMGRLTDTQYF
few	TRBV5-1	.	CASSSGQGGETQYF
few	TRBV9	TRBJ1-2	CASSVATNYGYTF
.	TRBV27	TRBJ2-4	CASSLVGQGGLAKNIQYF
many	TRBV7-4	TRBJ2-7	CASSRPGSSPSYEQYF
.	TRBV7-2	.	CASSLAQGAGEQYF
.	TRBV3-1	TRBJ1-6	CASNKNRGLDNSPLHF
.	TRBV7-3	TRBJ2-3	CASSLDRMSDTQYF
few	TRBV5-1	TRBJ2-7	CASSLVRGGEQYF
few	TRBV3-1	TRBJ2-1	CASSRTSGEPYNEQFF
once	TRBV5-1	TRBJ2-1	CASSPLATSSYNEQFF
.	TRBV9	TRBJ1-2	CASSLGIGGHYGYTF